This T cell receptor beta chain was captured by sequencing in a study of shared clonotypes between healthy human individuals. Within Nashville, Tennessee resided all donors, each a Caucasian adult. The CDR3 spans 16 residues. Germline V gene sequence: CDR1 SGHAT, CDR2 FQNNGV. Trimming took off 2 bases at V and 0 bases at J, with 14 bases between the two ends. When replicate PCRs were run on sorted subsets, they used about 200 ng DNA, about 31,000 T cell genomes. Per the authors' pipeline: ImmunoSEQ yielded junction-only sequences lacking quality scores, so filtering differed. The protocol was immunoSEQ multiplex PCR, while the TCRdb copy is restricted to in-frame clones and leaves out a portion. Clonal size and the V and J genes are those of that table, whereas D and trimming came from the DNA. The data contain millions of clones, 95% of them singletons.

The chain carries TRBV11-2 and TRBJ2-7; D may be TRBD1 or TRBD2 (6 bases each). The clonotype originates from a man between 18 and 35 years old in good health. What was sequenced was naive CD4+ T cells sorted from blood. Subset denoted: CD45RA+ positively selected. CDR3 loop: CASSLPGGGRSYEQYF. As DNA, the CDR3 is TGTGCCAGCAGCTTACCCGGAGGGGGGCGCTCCTACGAGCAGTACTTC.